This T cell receptor beta chain appears in the sequencing data of a study of T cell responses to AZD1222 COVID-19 vaccine. Produced via immunoSEQ multiplex PCR; TCRdb's table is partial and in-frame only. This sample carries approximately 90,000 clones, roughly nine tenths of them seen once, and the ten largest clones take roughly 7.7%. The receptor comes from an adult in good health. Sequencing was performed on peripheral blood, taken on day 0 of AZD1222 vaccination.

As DNA, the CDR3 is TGCGCCAGCAGCCAAGAACGAACGGGGGGAAAACTGTTTTTT. Its protein product is CASSQERTGGKLFF. The rearrangement joins TRBV4-3 to TRBJ1-4, with a tentative D call TRBD1 (5 bases). The CDR3 contains 14 residues. Looked up from germline, CDR1 is LGHNA and CDR2 is YSLEER. V was pared by 0 bases and J by 10 bases, with 12 bases between.